These 9 T cell receptor beta chains originate from one sample sequenced in a study of T cell repertoires in cytomegalovirus infection. No antigen is known for these receptors. One entry per CDR3 protein, called by TCRdb with MiXCR from the reads. Of 650,000 to 900,000 distinct CDR3 sequences listed, almost 30% are singletons. Sequenced here: cultured CD8+ T cells from PBMCs, sampled from culture after CMV antigen stimulation. The receptor source for this set is a human donor in good health (CMV status not recorded). Some clones in this sample may be carry-over from other donors' samples.

As for this clonotype: One junction end does not reproduce the germline sequence, and a read error may be involved. This chain links TRBV6-6 with TRBJ1-3; D is possibly TRBD1 (6 bases). CDR1 and CDR2 (germline): MNHNY, SVGAGI (reference sequence). The CDR3 contains 13 residues. CDR3 residues: CASEGGTGNTIYF. The CDR3 nucleotides read TGTGCCAGCGAGGGGGGCACTGGGAACACCATATATTTT.

The gene calls are TRBV4-3 and TRBJ1-2; tentative D call: TRBD1 (6 bases). Trimming shortened V by 4 bases and J by 8 bases, and 14 bases separated the two germline ends. The CDR3 is made up of 13 amino acids. Germline-derived CDR1 and CDR2 are LGHNA and YSLEER. The CDR3 region has the DNA TGCGCCAGCAGCCGCGGGCAGAGGGGGGGCTACACCTTC. Its translation is CASSRGQRGGYTF.

There are a few counts of this clonotype. The chain combines TRBV6-2 or TRBV6-3 with TRBJ1-2; the match to TRBD1 covers 7 bases. This CDR3 has 15 residues. The germline V gene encodes CDR1 MNHEY and CDR2 SVGEGT. The V and J ends lost 2 bases and 4 bases, in that order; junction bases with no gene match: 7. CDR3 sequence reads: CASSYGTASPYGYTF. CDR3 nucleotide sequence: TGTGCCAGCAGTTACGGGACAGCCTCTCCCTATGGCTACACCTTC.

The rearrangement joins TRBV6-5 to TRBJ1-3; D gene unclear. V lost 4 bases to trimming and J lost 1 base, with 8 bases between them. The CDR3 spans 14 residues. Germline loops: CDR1 MNHEY, CDR2 SVGAGI. CDR3: CASSFQASGNTIYF. Written as DNA, the CDR3 is TGTGCCAGCAGTTTCCAGGCATCTGGAAACACCATATATTTT.

This sequence joins TRBV10-3 and TRBJ2-2, with D perhaps TRBD1 (6 bases). The CDR3 spans 14 residues. CDR1 is ENHRY and CDR2 is SYGVKD in the germline V gene. V dropped 4 bases and J dropped 7 bases, with 13 bases sitting between them. As DNA, the CDR3 is TGTGCCATCAGTGGAGAGGGGGTCGACGGGGAGCTGTTTTTT. Its protein product is CAISGEGVDGELFF.

There are a few counts of this clonotype. The rearrangement links TRBV6-6 to TRBJ1-6; weak D call: TRBD1 (6 bases). The V gene lost 6 bases and the J gene lost 0 bases, with 12 bases spanning the gap. CDR1 is MNHNY, CDR2 SVGAGI, per germline (reference sequence). This CDR3 has 16 residues. CDR3 sequence (DNA): TGTGCCAGCAGAAACACAGGGAGCTCCTATAATTCACCCCTCCACTTT. This gives the protein CASRNTGSSYNSPLHF.

The chain is built from TRBV15 and TRBJ2-2; no reliable D call. The CDR3 spans 14 residues. Trimming took 7 bases from V and 2 from J, leaving 11 bases between them. CDR1 and CDR2 from the germline V gene are LNHNV and YYDKDF (reference sequence). CDR3 DNA: TGTGCCACCACCCCCTCCATAAACACCGGGGAGCTGTTTTTT. Translated, it gives CATTPSINTGELFF.

The chain links TRBV27 to TRBJ1-5; D perhaps matches TRBD1 (6 bases). The CDR3 sequence is 13 residues long. The V gene lost 5 bases and the J gene lost 9 bases, with 14 bases spanning the gap. Germline CDR1 MNHEY, CDR2 SMNVEV (reference sequence). The CDR3 region has the DNA TGTGCCAGCAGTCCGACAGGCCCGGGGCCCCAGCATTTT. Protein product: CASSPTGPGPQHF.

The J gene is TRBJ2-3, the V gene TRBV27; TRBD2 might be the D (5 bases). Germline values: CDR1 MNHEY, CDR2 SMNVEV (reference sequence). This CDR3 is built from 13 residues. Trimming stripped 2 bases from V and 11 bases from J, with 14 bases between. In nucleotides, the CDR3 is TGTGCCAGCAGTTTACCCGGGAACAGAGAGCAGTATTTT. Translating gives CASSLPGNREQYF.